Below are 30 T cell receptor beta chains sequenced from a single sample in a study of blood T cells in healthy people across ages. PCR was performed a second time for about 7 to 11 cycles using a sample-barcoded 5' primer and a J-beta primer mix. TCRdb re-called the 5' RACE reads through MiXCR, storing one row per CDR3 protein. The data contain about 640,000 distinct CDR3 sequences, roughly three fifths of them singletons. The sequencing sample was made of blood. The source is a man aged 55 to 70 in good health.

Only a few counts were recorded for this clonotype. The chain is built from TRBV29-1 and TRBJ2-7; 9 bases fit TRBD1. The V gene's germline CDR1 is SQVTM and CDR2 ANQGSEA. CDR3 length equals 13 residues. V dropped 4 bases and J dropped 3; count of bases not matched to a gene: 4. The DNA of the CDR3 is TGCAGCGTTGCAGTGACAGGGGGCTACGAGCAGTACTTC. Translating it yields CSVAVTGGYEQYF.

Points on this clonotype: Here the CDR3 omits its conserved ending phenylalanine or tryptophan, so a read error is the likely source. V gene TRBV20-1 combines with J gene TRBJ2-7; D gene ambiguous. CDR1 and CDR2 (germline): DFQATT, SNEGSKA (reference sequence). V lost 3 bases and J 1 base, leaving 4 bases between the germline ends. CDR3 length equals 11 residues. This CDR3 is CSASSSYEQYL. CDR3 in DNA: TGCAGTGCTAGCTCTTCCTACGAGCAGTACTTA.

This clonotype occurred a few times. This rearrangement joins TRBV29-1 to TRBJ2-7; possible D gene TRBD1, 6 bases. The germline V gene encodes CDR1 SQVTM and CDR2 ANQGSEA. The CDR3 loop spans 17 amino acids. Deletions cut 2 bases from V and 3 bases from J, with 23 bases between. CDR3 coding DNA: TGCAGCGTTGAATTCTCGGACAGCCCTCAGGTAATCTACGAGCAGTACTTC. It yields the protein CSVEFSDSPQVIYEQYF.

V gene TRBV3-1 combines with J gene TRBJ2-1; D might be TRBD2 (6 bases). Trimming shortened V by 6 bases and J by 6 bases, and 15 bases separated the two germline ends. CDR3 length: 14 residues. Germline CDR1 LGHDT, CDR2 YNNKEL (reference sequence). The CDR3 reads CASSQPGVGNEQFF. CDR3 DNA sequence: TGTGCCAGCAGTCAGCCGGGGGTCGGCAATGAGCAGTTCTTC.

There are a few counts of this clonotype. The J gene is TRBJ2-7, the V gene TRBV20-1; D assignment may be TRBD1 or TRBD2 (5 bases each). This CDR3 has 15 amino acids. Germline lookup yields CDR1 DFQATT and CDR2 SNEGSKA (reference sequence). Trimming took off 0 bases at V and 3 bases at J, with 15 bases between the two ends. The CDR3 loop reads CSARDLSTGGYEQYF. The CDR3 DNA is TGCAGTGCTAGAGATCTCTCGACTGGGGGCTACGAGCAGTACTTC.

The J gene is TRBJ2-1, the V gene TRBV20-1, with TRBD2 identical over 7 bases. Trimming took 2 bases from V and 7 from J; bases not matched to a gene: 11. Germline V lookup: CDR1 DFQATT, CDR2 SNEGSKA (reference sequence). This CDR3 is 15 amino acids long. The CDR3 coding sequence is TGCAGTGCTAGACCAACTAGCGTAGGCCTTAATGAGCAGTTCTTC. This encodes CSARPTSVGLNEQFF.

The V and J genes are TRBV20-1 and TRBJ2-7; perhaps TRBD2 as D (6 bases). CDR3 size: 13 residues. Germline loops: CDR1 DFQATT, CDR2 SNEGSKA (reference sequence). Trimming took 0 bases from V and 2 from J, leaving 8 bases between them. CDR3 DNA: TGCAGTGCTAGAGACGGACTAACCTACGAGCAGTACTTC. Translating gives CSARDGLTYEQYF.

This sequence joins TRBV5-1 and TRBJ2-5, with D perhaps matching TRBD1 or TRBD2 (5 bases each). Trimming pared 7 bases from V and 3 bases from J, leaving 16 bases between. The CDR3 has 14 amino acids. CDR1 and CDR2 (germline): SGHRS, YFSETQ. CDR3 bases: TGCGCCAGCTACCCTTATTTGGGGGAAGAGACCCAGTACTTC. Encoded protein: CASYPYLGEETQYF.

This clonotype has just a few counts. In DNA, the CDR3 is TGCAGCGCCCCCCAGGGGGGCGCAGATACGCAGTATTTT. Translated, it gives CSAPQGGADTQYF. This rearrangement joins TRBV29-1 to TRBJ2-3, with a possible D match to TRBD1 (7 bases). Germline CDR1 is SQVTM and CDR2 is ANQGSEA. This CDR3 has 13 residues. Trimming cost V 7 bases and J 4 bases, with 15 bases left between them.

The V call is TRBV7-2, the J call TRBJ2-2, with D perhaps matching TRBD2 (6 bases). The germline V and J ends were trimmed by 5 bases and 6 bases, with 13 bases remaining between them. CDR1 SGHTA and CDR2 FQGNSA come from the germline V gene. The CDR3 is made up of 14 amino acids. CDR3: CASSLPGGPGELFF. The CDR3, as DNA: TGTGCCAGCAGCCTCCCCGGGGGTCCCGGGGAGCTGTTTTTT.

The sample holds a few counts of this clonotype. The chain links TRBV3-1 to TRBJ2-7; TRBD1 or TRBD2 may be the D gene (5 bases each). The V gene's germline CDR1 is LGHDT and CDR2 YNNKEL (reference sequence). Trimming shortened V by 4 bases and J by 6 bases, and 19 bases separated the two germline ends. The CDR3 runs 15 residues. This chain's CDR3 is CASSRGTVGLSEQYF. The CDR3 nucleotides are TGTGCCAGCAGCCGAGGGACGGTGGGTTTATCCGAGCAGTACTTC.

The rearrangement joins TRBV7-2 to TRBJ2-1; TRBD2 aligns across 8 bases. The last part of the DNA fits TRBJ2-7 better; the J call may be wrong. The CDR3 sequence is 18 residues long. CDR1 is SGHTA, CDR2 FQGNSA, per germline. Written as DNA, the CDR3 is TGTGCCAGCAGCAAGTCCCCAATTGTCGGGGGGGCCGGCAATGAGCAGTACTTC. Protein: CASSKSPIVGGAGNEQYF.

This sequence joins TRBV5-1 and TRBJ2-1; 10 bases fit TRBD2. The J segment lost 4 bases and the V segment lost 5 bases, leaving 6 bases of the junction unmatched. The CDR3 totals 15 residues. Germline V CDR1 and CDR2: SGHRS, YFSETQ. CDR3 sequence reads: CASREALAGYNEQFF. The CDR3 coding sequence is TGCGCCAGCAGAGAGGCACTAGCGGGGTACAATGAGCAGTTCTTC.

This chain connects TRBV4-1 to TRBJ2-7, with TRBD2 matching 14 bases. In germline, CDR1 is MGHRA, CDR2 YSYEKL. Unmatched junction bases numbered 9, after V lost 4 bases and J lost 7 bases. The CDR3 has 16 residues. CDR3 residues: CASSPGTSGGSIEQYF. The CDR3 DNA follows: TGCGCCAGCAGCCCCGGGACTAGCGGGGGATCCATAGAGCAGTACTTC.

This clonotype was counted only a few times. The chain has TRBV15 and TRBJ1-2; tentative D call: TRBD1 (6 bases). The CDR3 is made up of 16 amino acids. Germline CDR1 LNHNV, CDR2 YYDKDF (reference sequence). Trimming left V 0 bases short and J 4 bases short, with 15 bases between. CDR3 loop: CATSRDRRGGPYGYTF. CDR3 sequence (DNA): TGTGCCACCAGCAGAGATAGACGTGGGGGGCCCTATGGCTACACCTTC.

This sequence joins TRBV7-9 and TRBJ2-5; the match to TRBD1 covers 8 bases. Trimming cost V 5 bases and J 2 bases; bases outside gene matches: 10. The length of the CDR3 is 16 residues. The germline V gene has CDR1 SEHNR and CDR2 FQNEAQ (reference sequence). CDR3 coding DNA: TGTGCCAGCAGCCCAGAGACAGGGGTTCGGCAAGAGACCCAGTACTTC. This sequence encodes CASSPETGVRQETQYF.

The gene calls are TRBV27 and TRBJ2-1; D not certain. CDR1 and CDR2 (germline): MNHEY, SMNVEV (reference sequence). Trimming shortened V by 6 bases and J by 10 bases, and 13 bases separated the two germline ends. This CDR3 is 12 amino acids long. The CDR3 DNA reads TGTGCCAGCAGACAGACTGGTTTGGAGCAGTTCTTC. It is translated as CASRQTGLEQFF.

The chain recombines TRBV5-1 with TRBJ1-2; no clear D gene. CDR3 length: 13 residues. V was trimmed by 4 bases and J by 4 bases, leaving 11 bases between them. Germline CDR1 is SGHRS and CDR2 is YFSETQ. CDR3 in amino acids: CASSPDGIYGYTF. CDR3 nucleotides: TGCGCCAGCAGCCCGGACGGAATCTATGGCTACACCTTC.

The chain employs TRBV12-3 or TRBV12-4 and TRBJ2-5; the match to TRBD2 covers 11 bases. J gave up 4 bases and V 5 bases, and 3 bases lay outside the gene matches. The CDR3 runs to 14 residues. The CDR3 DNA is TGTGCCAGCAGTGGGACTAGCGGCCCAGAGACCCAGTACTTC. It is translated as CASSGTSGPETQYF.

This clonotype was counted once. The gene calls are TRBV7-9 and TRBJ1-4; D unresolved. Trimming left V 3 bases short and J 7 bases short, with 12 bases between. The length of the CDR3 is 14 residues. CDR1 is SEHNR, CDR2 FQNEAQ, per germline (reference sequence). The CDR3 reads CASSFLGIREKLFF. CDR3 bases: TGTGCCAGCAGCTTCCTAGGGATTCGTGAAAAACTGTTTTTT.

In this sample, this clonotype turned up a few times. The J gene is TRBJ2-5, the V gene TRBV29-1, with a possible D match to TRBD2 (5 bases). The CDR3 length is 15 residues. With 6 bases removed from V and 2 bases from J, the gap between germline ends came to 19 bases. Germline values: CDR1 SQVTM, CDR2 ANQGSEA. CDR3 in amino acids: CSVPQGPGIQETQYF. CDR3 DNA: TGCAGCGTGCCCCAAGGCCCGGGGATTCAAGAGACCCAGTACTTC. Together with reference TRBV29-1 and TRBJ2-5, the CDR3 gives the full variable domain: SAVISQKPSRDICQRGTSLTIQCQVDSQVTMMFWYRQQPGQSLTLIATANQGSEATYESGFVIDKFPISRPNLTFSTLTVSNMSPEDSSIYLCSVPQGPGIQETQYFGPGTRLLVL.

This clonotype was seen ten or more times. The chain is built from TRBV5-1 and TRBJ2-1; 7 nucleotides align to TRBD1. V dropped 1 base and J dropped 5; count of bases not matched to a gene: 9. CDR1 is SGHRS, CDR2 YFSETQ, per germline. The CDR3 totals 16 residues. The CDR3: CASSLIAGDSNNEQFF. Here the CDR3 DNA reads TGCGCCAGCAGCTTGATTGCTGGGGACAGCAACAATGAGCAGTTCTTC.

This clonotype appeared once. The chain combines TRBV5-5 with TRBJ1-2, with 7 bases matching TRBD1. This CDR3 comprises 15 residues. Germline lookup yields CDR1 SGHKS and CDR2 YYEKEE (reference sequence). After removal of 1 base from V and 4 bases from J, the junction contained 7 bases not matched to a gene. CDR3 sequence: CASSLSTGFSYGYTF. The CDR3 region has the DNA TGTGCCAGCAGCTTGTCGACAGGGTTTAGCTATGGCTACACCTTC.

The genes are TRBV10-3 and TRBJ2-3; D not certain. The germline gives CDR1 ENHRY, CDR2 SYGVKD. Trimming removed 0 bases from V and 2 bases from J, with 9 bases in between. The CDR3 is 15 residues long. This CDR3 is CAISESKQLTDTQYF. The DNA for the CDR3 is TGTGCCATCAGTGAGTCGAAGCAGCTCACAGATACGCAGTATTTT.

This clonotype was observed many times. The chain employs TRBV5-1 and TRBJ2-1, with D perhaps TRBD2 (6 bases). CDR3 length: 13 amino acids. V gave up 4 bases and J gave up 9 bases, with 14 bases separating them. CDR1 and CDR2 from the germline V gene are SGHRS and YFSETQ. CDR3 loop: CASSMGLVGEQFF. The CDR3 DNA sequence: TGCGCCAGCAGCATGGGACTGGTGGGTGAGCAGTTCTTC. Variable domain in full (rest from reference TRBV5-1 and TRBJ2-1): KAGVTQTPRYLIKTRGQQVTLSCSPISGHRSVSWYQQTPGQGLQFLFEYFSETQRNKGNFPGRFSGRQFSNSRSEMNVSTLELGDSALYLCASSMGLVGEQFFGPGTRLTVL.

This chain joins TRBV6-2 or TRBV6-3 and TRBJ1-1, with TRBD1 matching 8 bases. V lost 8 bases and J lost 1; bases outside the gene matches: 9. Germline lookup yields CDR1 MNHEY and CDR2 SVGEGT. The CDR3 is made up of 15 amino acids. In nucleotides, the CDR3 is TGTGCCAGCTGCGGGGACAGGCAGTGGAACACTGAAGCTTTCTTT. Its translation: CASCGDRQWNTEAFF.

V and J are TRBV6-5 and TRBJ2-1, with TRBD1 matching over 8 bases. Germline V gives CDR1 MNHEY, CDR2 SVGAGI. The CDR3 runs 17 residues. With V trimmed by 2 bases and J by 7 bases, 13 bases remained unmatched. CDR3 nucleotide sequence: TGTGCCAGCAGTTACAGTCAAAAAAGGACAGGGTCGAATGAGCAGTTCTTC. Translation: CASSYSQKRTGSNEQFF.

V usage is TRBV18 and J usage is TRBJ2-7, with 7 bases lining up with TRBD2. CDR1 and CDR2 (germline): KGHSH, LQKENI. V dropped 0 bases and J dropped 2; count of bases not matched to a gene: 7. This CDR3 has 16 residues. The CDR3 DNA is TGTGCCAGCTCACCACCTGGGAGCGGGGAGACCTACGAGCAGTACTTC. This encodes CASSPPGSGETYEQYF.

This clonotype was counted between two and nine times. The V and J genes are TRBV11-2 and TRBJ2-3, with D perhaps matching TRBD1 (5 bases). V gave up 0 bases and J gave up 6 bases, with 10 bases separating them. The CDR3 loop spans 14 amino acids. CDR1 and CDR2 (germline): SGHAT, FQNNGV. CDR3: CASSLERTSDTQYF. The CDR3 nucleotides are TGTGCCAGCAGCTTAGAAAGGACAAGTGATACGCAGTATTTT.

The sample holds a few counts of this clonotype. The chain carries TRBV4-1 and TRBJ2-5; D remains unclear. The ends were cut back, 1 base at V and 5 bases at J, with 11 bases in the middle. This CDR3 comprises 14 residues. Germline CDR1 is MGHRA and CDR2 is YSYEKL. This CDR3 is CASSQGGSVETQYF. The DNA for the CDR3 is TGCGCCAGCAGCCAAGGGGGTAGTGTCGAGACCCAGTACTTC.